This T cell receptor (beta chain) is from a study of T cell responses to AZD1222 COVID-19 vaccine. Study findings and constraints: Only a handful of individuals given AZD1222 were seropositive at baseline. No day 14 peak samples; only post-peak repertoires were characterized.

Data came from immunoSEQ multiplex PCR; TCRdb stores just in-frame clones and leaves some out. The sample contains around 100,000 clones, more than 75% of which appear only once. With respect to this clone: Antigen specificity is unknown.

The ends lost 5 bases at V and 6 bases at J; junction bases unmatched: 8. Germline CDR1 is SSHAT and CDR2 is FNYEAQ (reference sequence). The CDR3 spans 16 residues. This specimen consisted of peripheral blood, obtained on day 0 of AZD1222 vaccination. The gene calls are TRBV7-7 and TRBJ2-3, with 13 bases aligning to TRBD2. This receptor was taken from an adult in good health. The CDR3 protein is CASSRGTSGNVDTQYF. The CDR3 coding sequence is TGTGCCAGCAGCAGGGGGACTAGCGGGAACGTGGATACGCAGTATTTT.